This is a list of T cell receptor beta chains from one sample in a study of blood T cells in healthy people across ages. TCRdb itself ran the 5' RACE reads through MiXCR, one entry per CDR3 protein. The sample consists of about 800,000 distinct CDR3 sequences, more than 20% of them appearing once. The data also belong to a second study, concerning T cells of mothers and their children.

Sequenced sample: blood. These receptors were obtained from a boy under 18 in good health. Both conserved end residues are part of each CDR3. The order of the fields is CDR3 length, clone size, D gene, V gene, J gene, CDR3 DNA, CDR3 protein. A D gene is named only where the DNA matches it firmly. A clone size is listed for some rows: how often the clone was seen (once, few, many), or a class if it is expanded.

length: 16
size: .
D: .
V: TRBV11-2
J: TRBJ2-3
DNA: TGTGCCAGCAGCTTACTAGCAGCTACTAGCACAGATACGCAGTATTTT
CDR3: CASSLLAATSTDTQYF

length: 18
size: few
D: TRBD2
V: TRBV7-8
J: TRBJ2-7
DNA: TGTGCCAGCAGCTTAGAGCCCCTCGGGACTAGTGCGGCCTACGAGCAGTACTTC
CDR3: CASSLEPLGTSAAYEQYF

length: 16
size: .
D: .
V: TRBV28
J: TRBJ1-4
DNA: TGTGCCAGCAGTTCTAACTCGGGAGGGGCTAATGAAAAACTGTTTTTT
CDR3: CASSSNSGGANEKLFF

length: 14
size: .
D: .
V: TRBV27
J: TRBJ2-7
DNA: TGTGCCAGCAGCAAAGGAGGCAGCTACTACGAGCAGTACTTC
CDR3: CASSKGGSYYEQYF

length: 13
size: few
D: TRBD1
V: TRBV2
J: TRBJ2-1
DNA: TGTGCCAGCAGGCAGGACAGGTACAATGAGCAGTTCTTC
CDR3: CASRQDRYNEQFF

length: 9
size: .
D: .
V: TRBV20-1
J: TRBJ1-1
DNA: TGCAGTGTTTCGATTGAAGCTTTCTTT
CDR3: CSVSIEAFF

length: 16
size: .
D: .
V: TRBV12-3/TRBV12-4
J: TRBJ2-3
DNA: TGTGCCAGCAGTGGGGGACTTCCCCTTCCCACAGATACGCAGTATTTT
CDR3: CASSGGLPLPTDTQYF

length: 15
size: .
D: .
V: TRBV6-2/TRBV6-3
J: TRBJ2-7
DNA: TGTGCCAGCAGTTCCCCGCAACAGGGTTCCTACGAGCAGTACTTC
CDR3: CASSSPQQGSYEQYF

length: 11
size: .
D: .
V: TRBV2
J: TRBJ1-2
DNA: TGTGCCAGCTCGATCCGTCTGGGCTACACCTTC
CDR3: CASSIRLGYTF

length: 13
size: few
D: .
V: TRBV7-2
J: TRBJ2-2
DNA: TGTGCCAGCAGCTTCAGACCCGGGGGGGAGCTGTTTTTT
CDR3: CASSFRPGGELFF

length: 15
size: .
D: TRBD1
V: TRBV28
J: TRBJ2-1
DNA: TGTGCCAGCAGAAGGACGGGACAGGGGGCAGATGAGCAGTTCTTC
CDR3: CASRRTGQGADEQFF

length: 15
size: .
D: .
V: TRBV7-8
J: TRBJ1-5
DNA: TGTGCCAGCAGCAAAGGGACACTTAGCAATCAGCCCCAGCATTTT
CDR3: CASSKGTLSNQPQHF

length: 13
size: .
D: .
V: TRBV18
J: TRBJ1-4
DNA: TGTGCCAGCCCACCAAGGACTAATGAAAAACTGTTTTTT
CDR3: CASPPRTNEKLFF

length: 15
size: .
D: .
V: TRBV6-2/TRBV6-3
J: TRBJ2-3
DNA: TGTGCCAGCAGTTCCCCAGGGACACTCACAGATACGCAGTATTTT
CDR3: CASSSPGTLTDTQYF

length: 14
size: few
D: .
V: TRBV6-1
J: TRBJ2-5
DNA: TGTGCCAGCAGGGTTGGCTTCCGTGCGGAGACCCAGTACTTC
CDR3: CASRVGFRAETQYF

length: 13
size: few
D: .
V: TRBV6-1
J: TRBJ1-2
DNA: TGTGCCATCCTGATCATGGGGGTGCATGGCTACACCTTC
CDR3: CAILIMGVHGYTF

length: 14
size: few
D: TRBD1
V: TRBV7-2
J: TRBJ2-1
DNA: TGTGCCAGCAGCCGGGACAGGGGGCGGAATGAGCAGTTCTTC
CDR3: CASSRDRGRNEQFF

length: 16
size: few
D: TRBD1
V: TRBV7-2
J: TRBJ2-7
DNA: TGTGCCAGCAGCTTAGGGGACAGGAAAGGTAACTACGAGCAGTACTTC
CDR3: CASSLGDRKGNYEQYF

length: 13
size: .
D: .
V: TRBV29-1
J: TRBJ1-1
DNA: TGCAGCGTTGTTTGGCAGAGGAACACTGAAGCTTTCTTT
CDR3: CSVVWQRNTEAFF

length: 13
size: .
D: .
V: TRBV6-5
J: TRBJ2-7
DNA: TGTGCCAGCAGTTACTATTCAGGATACGAGCAGTACTTC
CDR3: CASSYYSGYEQYF

length: 16
size: few
D: .
V: TRBV7-3
J: TRBJ2-2
DNA: TGTGCCAGCAGCTTAAACTCCCCCGATGCCACCGGGGAGCTGTTTTTT
CDR3: CASSLNSPDATGELFF

length: 15
size: few
D: .
V: TRBV7-2
J: TRBJ1-5
DNA: TGTGCCAGCAGCTTTGAGATCAGGGGCAATCAGCCCCAGCATTTT
CDR3: CASSFEIRGNQPQHF

length: 14
size: many
D: .
V: TRBV5-1
J: TRBJ1-1
DNA: TGTGCCAGCAGCCAAGGGACGGCGAACACTGAAGCTTTCTTT
CDR3: CASSQGTANTEAFF

length: 14
size: once
D: .
V: TRBV7-3
J: TRBJ2-3
DNA: TGTGCCAGCAGGTCCGGGGCAAGCGGAGATACGCAGTATTTT
CDR3: CASRSGASGDTQYF

length: 13
size: .
D: .
V: TRBV4-1
J: TRBJ1-3
DNA: TGCGCCAGCAGCCATCTTCTTGGAAACACCATATATTTT
CDR3: CASSHLLGNTIYF

length: 16
size: .
D: .
V: TRBV7-9
J: TRBJ2-5
DNA: TGTGCCAGCAGCTTACGTGGGGACGCTATACGAGAGACCCAGTACTTC
CDR3: CASSLRGDAIRETQYF

length: 15
size: .
D: .
V: TRBV7-2
J: TRBJ1-1
DNA: TGTGCCAGCAGCCCCTTATTAGGTTTGAACACTGAAGCTTTCTTT
CDR3: CASSPLLGLNTEAFF

length: 13
size: many
D: TRBD1
V: TRBV4-1
J: TRBJ2-5
DNA: TGCGCCAGCAGCCGGCCGGGACAGGAGACCCAGTACTTC
CDR3: CASSRPGQETQYF

length: 15
size: few
D: .
V: TRBV6-2/TRBV6-3
J: TRBJ2-7
DNA: TGTGCCAGCAGAATAGGAGGGGGTAGCTCCTACGAGCAGTACTTC
CDR3: CASRIGGGSSYEQYF

length: 15
size: .
D: .
V: TRBV6-6
J: TRBJ2-7
DNA: TGTGCCAGCAGTTACGGGAGCAAAGGCGCCTACGAGCAGTACTTC
CDR3: CASSYGSKGAYEQYF

length: 14
size: .
D: TRBD1
V: TRBV4-3
J: TRBJ2-3
DNA: TGCGCCAGCGGCACAAGGGACAGCTTGATTACGCAGTATTTT
CDR3: CASGTRDSLITQYF

length: 14
size: .
D: TRBD2
V: TRBV20-1
J: TRBJ2-1
DNA: TGCAGTGCCCTCAGCGGGAGCTCCTACAATGAGCAGTTCTTC
CDR3: CSALSGSSYNEQFF

length: 14
size: .
D: .
V: TRBV7-8
J: TRBJ2-1
DNA: TGTGCCAGCAGCCCAGGAGGCCAATACAATGAGCAGTTCTTC
CDR3: CASSPGGQYNEQFF

length: 14
size: .
D: TRBD1
V: TRBV7-9
J: TRBJ2-1
DNA: TGTGCCAGCAGCTTCCAGGGGGCTTGGGATGAGCAGTTCTTC
CDR3: CASSFQGAWDEQFF

length: 14
size: .
D: .
V: TRBV5-6
J: TRBJ1-2
DNA: TGTGCCTGCAGCCCAGGAAGGGGTTCCTATGGCTACACCTTC
CDR3: CACSPGRGSYGYTF

length: 15
size: .
D: TRBD2
V: TRBV7-2
J: TRBJ2-3
DNA: TGTGCCAGCAGCTATTACAGCGGGAGTTCAGATACGCAGTATTTT
CDR3: CASSYYSGSSDTQYF

length: 12
size: many
D: .
V: TRBV28
J: TRBJ1-2
DNA: TGTGCCAGCAGCCCGGGGGGCTATGGCTACACCTTC
CDR3: CASSPGGYGYTF

length: 16
size: few
D: .
V: TRBV2
J: TRBJ2-5
DNA: TGTGCCAGCAGTGGGACGCAGGGGAGTCGCCAAGAGACCCAGTACTTC
CDR3: CASSGTQGSRQETQYF

length: 14
size: few
D: .
V: TRBV23-1
J: TRBJ2-4
DNA: TGCGCCAGCAGTCACAGGGGTTCGGAAAACATTCAGTACTTC
CDR3: CASSHRGSENIQYF

length: 14
size: .
D: TRBD2
V: TRBV7-2
J: TRBJ2-1
DNA: TGTGCCAGCAGCTTAGGTCTAGCGGGGGGGCGGTGGTTCTTC
CDR3: CASSLGLAGGRWFF

length: 15
size: few
D: TRBD2
V: TRBV25-1
J: TRBJ2-1
DNA: TGTGCCAGCTTAGCCAGGCGGGAGGGCCTCAATGAGCAGTTCTTC
CDR3: CASLARREGLNEQFF

length: 15
size: .
D: .
V: TRBV4-3
J: TRBJ1-2
DNA: TGCGCCAGCAGCCAAGATCGAGGTGGACAGCTCGGCTACACCTTC
CDR3: CASSQDRGGQLGYTF